One and the same sample provided the 10 T cell receptor beta chains below, sequenced in a study of OX40 agonist ivuxolimab in advanced cancers. Assay used: immunoSEQ multiplex PCR; TCRdb lists only in-frame clones, some missing. The sample holds about 77,000 clones, approximately 85% seen once. The sequencing used CD4+ or CD8+ T cells sorted from blood, collected in a trial of the OX40 agonist ivuxolimab. These receptors were taken from an adult with an advanced solid tumor such as melanoma, head and neck, liver or kidney cancer.

V gene TRBV10-3 combines with J gene TRBJ1-5; TRBD1 matches 8 bases. This CDR3 comprises 16 residues. J gave up 7 bases and V 3 bases, and 11 bases lay outside the gene matches. Germline CDR1 reads ENHRY; CDR2 reads SYGVKD. The CDR3 protein is CAISDSGQGAGQPQHF. In DNA, the CDR3 is TGTGCCATCAGTGACTCAGGTCAGGGGGCAGGCCAGCCCCAGCATTTT.

The chain links TRBV2 to TRBJ1-1; D may be TRBD1 (5 bases). CDR3 length equals 15 residues. Germline V CDR1 and CDR2: SNHLY, FYNNEI. Deletions cut 2 bases from V and 5 bases from J, with 15 bases between. The CDR3 coding sequence is TGTGCCAGCAGTGAAACGGGGCTGATTGGGACTGAAGCTTTCTTT. Translated, it gives CASSETGLIGTEAFF. Variable domain in full (rest from reference TRBV2 and TRBJ1-1): EPEVTQTPSHQVTQMGQEVILRCVPISNHLYFYWYRQILGQKVEFLVSFYNNEISEKSEIFDDQFSVERPDGSNFTLKIRSTKLEDSAMYFCASSETGLIGTEAFFGQGTRLTVV.

This clone was found once. V is TRBV18 and J is TRBJ1-1, with TRBD1 matching 10 bases. Germline values: CDR1 KGHSH, CDR2 LQKENI. The CDR3 extends over 16 amino acids. V trimming: 5 bases; J trimming: 0 bases; junction bases outside the gene matches: 6. CDR3 sequence: CASSARTGGLNTEAFF. The CDR3 region has the DNA TGTGCCAGCTCAGCCAGGACAGGGGGACTGAACACTGAAGCTTTCTTT.

The chain joins TRBV9 to TRBJ2-3, with 7 bases matching TRBD2. This CDR3 region has 16 residues. Losses at the gene ends were 3 bases for V and 0 bases for J; bases not matched to a gene: 7. Germline V gives CDR1 SGDLS, CDR2 YYNGEE. The CDR3 bases are TGTGCCAGCAGCGCGGGGGGAACCACTAGCACAGATACGCAGTATTTT. Residues: CASSAGGTTSTDTQYF.

This chain connects TRBV7-7 to TRBJ2-5; no definite D call. The germline CDR1 and CDR2 sequences are SSHAT and FNYEAQ (reference sequence). The CDR3 length is 14 residues. V shed 3 bases and J shed 0 bases, with 8 bases lying between them. The CDR3 sequence: CASSFRRNQETQYF. CDR3 nucleotide sequence: TGTGCCAGCAGCTTTCGCAGAAACCAAGAGACCCAGTACTTC.

This chain links TRBV9 with TRBJ2-7; the D gene is possibly TRBD1 (7 bases). There are 19 residues in the CDR3. Germline CDR1 reads SGDLS; CDR2 reads YYNGEE. The V end lost 0 bases, the J end lost 7 bases, and 29 bases lay between the germline ends. CDR3 nucleotides: TGTGCCAGCAGCGTAGGACTAGGGGGCTCCAGCGCAAATCCTACGGAGCAGTACTTC. This gives the protein CASSVGLGGSSANPTEQYF. Full variable domain (outside the CDR3, taken from reference TRBV9 and TRBJ2-7): DSGVTQTPKHLITATGQRVTLRCSPRSGDLSVYWYQQSLDQGLQFLIQYYNGEERAKGNILERFSAQQFPDLHSELNLSSLELGDSALYFCASSVGLGGSSANPTEQYFGPGTRLTVT.

The CDR3 DNA reads TGTGCCAGCAGTGAAGGGGTAGCAGGGGCACTCGGGGAAGAGACCCAGTACTTC. Protein: CASSEGVAGALGEETQYF. The rearrangement uses TRBV6-1 and TRBJ2-5; maybe TRBD1 (6 bases). The ends were cut back, 1 base at V and 3 bases at J, with 21 bases in the middle. CDR1 MNHNS and CDR2 SASEGT come from the germline V gene. There are 18 residues in the CDR3.

The rearrangement joins TRBV4-1 to TRBJ2-7; 10 bases agree with TRBD1. This CDR3 contains 15 residues. V lost 4 bases, J lost 5 bases, and 8 bases stayed unmatched. The germline V gene has CDR1 MGHRA and CDR2 YSYEKL. The CDR3 region has the DNA TGCGCCAGCAGCCGGAGACAGGGGGCCAATGACGAGCAGTACTTC. It translates to CASSRRQGANDEQYF.

The chain combines TRBV21-1 with TRBJ1-1. TRBV21-1 is a pseudogene. The CDR3 length is 16 residues. CDR3 in DNA: TGTGCCAGCAGCAAAGCGCTTGAGGGCGGGATCCCTGAAGCTTTCTTT. Its protein is CASSKALEGGIPEAFF.

V gene TRBV25-1 combines with J gene TRBJ2-4; D may be TRBD1 (7 bases). Germline-derived CDR1 and CDR2 are MGHDK and SYGVNS. Deletions cut 4 bases from V and 4 bases from J, with 14 bases between. The CDR3 sequence is 15 residues long. CDR3 amino acids: CASSVGGTAKNIQYF. The CDR3 region has the DNA TGTGCCAGCAGTGTAGGCGGGACAGCTAAAAACATTCAGTACTTC.